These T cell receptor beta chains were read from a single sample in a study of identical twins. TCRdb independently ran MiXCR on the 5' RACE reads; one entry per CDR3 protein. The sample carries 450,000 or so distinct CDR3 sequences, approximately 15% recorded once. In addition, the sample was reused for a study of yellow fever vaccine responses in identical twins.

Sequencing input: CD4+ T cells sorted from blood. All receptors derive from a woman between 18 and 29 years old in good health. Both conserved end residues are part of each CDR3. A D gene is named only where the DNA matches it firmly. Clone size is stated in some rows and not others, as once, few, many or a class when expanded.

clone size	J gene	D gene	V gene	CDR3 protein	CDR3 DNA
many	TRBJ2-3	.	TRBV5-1	CASSPGGGTDTQYF	TGCGCCAGCAGCCCGGGGGGCGGAACAGATACGCAGTATTTT
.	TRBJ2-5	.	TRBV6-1	CASTPVRGPQETQYF	TGTGCCAGCACCCCAGTCCGGGGGCCCCAAGAGACCCAGTACTTC
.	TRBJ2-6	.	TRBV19	CASSIFGANVLTF	TGTGCCAGTAGTATTTTTGGGGCCAACGTCCTGACTTTC
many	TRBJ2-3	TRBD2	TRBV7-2	CASSYTSGGKRDTQYF	TGTGCCAGCAGTTACACTAGCGGGGGGAAAAGGGATACGCAGTATTTT
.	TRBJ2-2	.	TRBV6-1	CASARGADTGELFF	TGTGCCAGTGCCCGGGGGGCGGACACCGGGGAGCTGTTTTTT
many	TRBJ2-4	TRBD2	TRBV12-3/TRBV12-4	CASSAWTSGRAHMVKNIQYF	TGTGCCAGCAGTGCCTGGACTAGCGGGAGGGCCCATATGGTCAAAAACATTCAGTACTTC
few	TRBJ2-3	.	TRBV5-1	CASSFQSVDTQYF	TGCGCCAGCAGCTTCCAGTCAGTAGATACGCAGTATTTT
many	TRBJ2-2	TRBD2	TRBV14	CASSLLAGVFTGELFF	TGTGCCAGCAGCCTTCTAGCGGGAGTATTTACCGGGGAGCTGTTTTTT
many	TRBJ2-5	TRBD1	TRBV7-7	CASSQGTVQETQYF	TGTGCTAGCAGCCAGGGGACAGTCCAAGAGACCCAGTACTTC
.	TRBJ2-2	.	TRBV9	CASSVVIGELFF	TGTGCCAGCAGCGTAGTTATCGGGGAGCTGTTTTTT
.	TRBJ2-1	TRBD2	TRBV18	CASSPFGTSENEQFF	TGTGCCAGCTCACCATTCGGGACTAGTGAGAATGAGCAGTTCTTC
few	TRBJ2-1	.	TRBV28	CASSLLGLARGEQFF	TGTGCCAGCAGTTTACTCGGACTCGCTAGGGGTGAGCAGTTCTTC